Below, 9 T cell receptor beta chains from the same sample are listed, as sequenced in a study of blood T cell repertoires in COVID-19. The protocol was immunoSEQ multiplex PCR, while the TCRdb copy is restricted to in-frame clones and leaves out a portion. The sample lists about 250,000 clones; about four fifths were seen once. The sample taken for sequencing was peripheral blood. The receptors stem from an elderly man with acute or convalescent COVID-19.

This chain connects TRBV28 to TRBJ2-7; weak D call: TRBD1 (7 bases). CDR1 is MDHEN and CDR2 is SYDVKM in the germline V gene. This CDR3 is built from 17 residues. With 6 bases removed from V and 0 bases from J, the gap between germline ends came to 21 bases. CDR3 DNA sequence: TGTGCCAGCAGGTCCTGGGGGGCAGGGGGTAGCTCCTACGAGCAGTACTTC. Translated: CASRSWGAGGSSYEQYF.

The V call is TRBV6-5, the J call TRBJ1-6; TRBD1 is a possible D gene (5 bases). CDR3 length: 14 amino acids. Germline lookup yields CDR1 MNHEY and CDR2 SVGAGI. Trimming took 2 bases from V and 10 from J, leaving 12 bases between them. The CDR3 nucleotides are TGTGCCAGCAGTTACGATGGGGCGGGATCACCCCTCCACTTT. Its protein product is CASSYDGAGSPLHF.

V and J are TRBV27 and TRBJ2-1; 7 nucleotides align to TRBD1. The CDR3 length is 14 residues. CDR1 and CDR2 (germline): MNHEY, SMNVEV (reference sequence). V gave up 2 bases and J gave up 9 bases; unmatched junction bases: 7. The CDR3 DNA is TGTGCCAGCAGTTTAAGGGGGCAGGGGTCTGAGCAGTTCTTC. The encoded protein is CASSLRGQGSEQFF.

J is TRBJ2-1 and V is TRBV27, with 14 bases identical to TRBD2. CDR3 size: 17 residues. CDR1 MNHEY and CDR2 SMNVEV come from the germline V gene (reference sequence). Losses at the gene ends were 4 bases for V and 4 bases for J; bases not matched to a gene: 6. In DNA, the CDR3 is TGTGCCAGCAGTTCAGGGAGACTAGCGGGGGGGTACAATGAGCAGTTCTTC. Residues: CASSSGRLAGGYNEQFF.

In its sample, this clone was seen once. Other DNA sequences within the sample encode an identical CDR3. The rearrangement joins TRBV28 to TRBJ1-2; 9 bases are shared with TRBD1. The CDR3 spans 14 residues. J was trimmed by 2 bases and V by 6 bases; bases with no gene match: 4. Germline values: CDR1 MDHEN, CDR2 SYDVKM. In DNA, the CDR3 is TGTGCCAGCAGCTTGGGACAGGGAAACTATGGCTACACCTTC. Residues: CASSLGQGNYGYTF.

Concerning this clone: The same CDR3 also results from other DNA sequences found in this sample. The gene calls are TRBV13 and TRBJ2-5; 8 nucleotides match TRBD1. CDR1 and CDR2 from the germline V gene are PRHDT and FYEKMQ (reference sequence). Trimming cost V 5 bases and J 5 bases; bases outside gene matches: 4. The CDR3 has 13 residues. The CDR3 loop is CASSTGGRETQYF. CDR3 nucleotide sequence: TGTGCCAGCAGCACAGGGGGGAGGGAGACCCAGTACTTC.

V is TRBV30 and J is TRBJ1-1; D remains ambiguous. Germline loops: CDR1 GTSNPN, CDR2 SVGIG (reference sequence). V shed 5 bases and J shed 0 bases, with 10 bases lying between them. The CDR3 has 13 residues. The DNA of the CDR3 is TGTGCCTGGGGTTGGCAACTGAACACTGAAGCTTTCTTT. Translating gives CAWGWQLNTEAFF.

This chain joins TRBV10-1 and TRBJ1-2; 9 nucleotides line up with TRBD1. V trimming: 5 bases; J trimming: 7 bases; junction bases outside the gene matches: 5. The length of the CDR3 is 13 residues. Germline V gene sequence: CDR1 WNHNN, CDR2 SYGVQD (reference sequence). DNA of the CDR3: TGCGCCAGCAGTCCGGGACAGGGTCTTGGCTACACCTTC. Encoded protein: CASSPGQGLGYTF.

The rearrangement joins TRBV7-2 to TRBJ1-3, with D tentatively TRBD1 (5 bases). V was clipped by 0 bases and J by 0 bases, with 12 bases between them. The CDR3 length is 17 residues. The germline V gene encodes CDR1 SGHTA and CDR2 FQGNSA. For the CDR3, the DNA is TGTGCCAGCAGCTTAGCGCGGGGGGTAAACTCTGGAAACACCATATATTTT. Protein: CASSLARGVNSGNTIYF.